Listed below are T cell receptor beta chains from one sample, sequenced in a study of T cells in localized non-small cell lung cancer. Produced via immunoSEQ multiplex PCR; TCRdb's table is partial and in-frame only. The sample shows about 26,000 clones, less than 95% of them seen only once. The sequencing used peripheral blood, collected before any cancer treatment. Receptors originate from an older female donor with stage II squamous cell lung carcinoma. Each CDR3 is given with its conserved first and last residue. Clone size appears in some rows only: once, few, many, or a class for an expanded clone.

v_call: TRBV10-3; cdr3_length: 16; j_call: TRBJ2-1; clone_size: NA; cdr3_aa: CAISESGGSVRNEQFF
v_call: TRBV5-6; cdr3_length: 13; j_call: TRBJ2-5; clone_size: NA; cdr3_aa: CASSLWDSETQYF
v_call: TRBV7-8; cdr3_length: 13; j_call: TRBJ1-2; clone_size: NA; cdr3_aa: CASSSGQNYGYTF
v_call: TRBV18; cdr3_length: 16; j_call: TRBJ1-1; clone_size: NA; cdr3_aa: CASSPSARGGNTEAFF
v_call: TRBV5-1; cdr3_length: 13; j_call: TRBJ1-2; clone_size: NA; cdr3_aa: CASSPEPGSGYTF
v_call: TRBV15; cdr3_length: 14; j_call: TRBJ1-1; clone_size: NA; cdr3_aa: CATSRDNGVTEAFF
v_call: TRBV7-2; cdr3_length: 15; j_call: TRBJ2-2; clone_size: NA; cdr3_aa: CASSSGGAGTGELFF
v_call: TRBV10-2; cdr3_length: 15; j_call: TRBJ1-1; clone_size: NA; cdr3_aa: CASSLQGAKGAEAFF
v_call: TRBV27; cdr3_length: 16; j_call: TRBJ1-1; clone_size: once; cdr3_aa: CASSFETGGANTEAFF
v_call: TRBV5-1; cdr3_length: 16; j_call: TRBJ2-2; clone_size: NA; cdr3_aa: CASSVTGTGNTGELFF
v_call: TRBV2; cdr3_length: 14; j_call: TRBJ2-2; clone_size: NA; cdr3_aa: CASSRDRNTGELFF
v_call: TRBV2; cdr3_length: 13; j_call: TRBJ2-5; clone_size: NA; cdr3_aa: CASNDWGRETQYF
v_call: TRBV5-4; cdr3_length: 14; j_call: TRBJ1-1; clone_size: NA; cdr3_aa: CASSRSSLNTEAFF
v_call: TRBV10-3; cdr3_length: 15; j_call: TRBJ1-1; clone_size: NA; cdr3_aa: CAISPDRGNANEAFF
v_call: TRBV30; cdr3_length: 12; j_call: TRBJ1-4; clone_size: NA; cdr3_aa: CAWSALDAKMFF
v_call: TRBV7-8; cdr3_length: 15; j_call: TRBJ1-3; clone_size: NA; cdr3_aa: CASSIGTGDGNTIYF
v_call: TRBV7-2; cdr3_length: 14; j_call: TRBJ2-2; clone_size: NA; cdr3_aa: CASSFWENTGELFF
v_call: TRBV5-1; cdr3_length: 14; j_call: TRBJ1-1; clone_size: once; cdr3_aa: CASSHDRRNTEAFF
v_call: TRBV2; cdr3_length: 13; j_call: TRBJ2-5; clone_size: NA; cdr3_aa: CASSGTSVETQYF
v_call: TRBV7-2; cdr3_length: 15; j_call: TRBJ2-3; clone_size: NA; cdr3_aa: CASSANGGRTDTQYF
v_call: TRBV7-2; cdr3_length: 13; j_call: TRBJ1-1; clone_size: NA; cdr3_aa: CASSLLGNTEAFF
v_call: TRBV6-5; cdr3_length: 13; j_call: TRBJ2-7; clone_size: NA; cdr3_aa: CASTPGTGREQYF
v_call: TRBV6-5; cdr3_length: 14; j_call: TRBJ1-1; clone_size: NA; cdr3_aa: CASSRDARNTEAFF
v_call: TRBV5-4; cdr3_length: 16; j_call: TRBJ2-2; clone_size: NA; cdr3_aa: CASSLWGQANTGELFF
v_call: TRBV28; cdr3_length: 14; j_call: TRBJ2-5; clone_size: NA; cdr3_aa: CASSFWQSQETQYF
v_call: TRBV28; cdr3_length: 15; j_call: TRBJ1-4; clone_size: NA; cdr3_aa: CASSLSSGNNEKLFF
v_call: TRBV18; cdr3_length: 12; j_call: TRBJ2-1; clone_size: NA; cdr3_aa: CASSPPSIGLFF
v_call: TRBV29-1; cdr3_length: 14; j_call: TRBJ1-2; clone_size: once; cdr3_aa: CSASRTGANYGYTF
v_call: TRBV4-2; cdr3_length: 16; j_call: TRBJ2-2; clone_size: NA; cdr3_aa: CASSLIAGGFTGELFF